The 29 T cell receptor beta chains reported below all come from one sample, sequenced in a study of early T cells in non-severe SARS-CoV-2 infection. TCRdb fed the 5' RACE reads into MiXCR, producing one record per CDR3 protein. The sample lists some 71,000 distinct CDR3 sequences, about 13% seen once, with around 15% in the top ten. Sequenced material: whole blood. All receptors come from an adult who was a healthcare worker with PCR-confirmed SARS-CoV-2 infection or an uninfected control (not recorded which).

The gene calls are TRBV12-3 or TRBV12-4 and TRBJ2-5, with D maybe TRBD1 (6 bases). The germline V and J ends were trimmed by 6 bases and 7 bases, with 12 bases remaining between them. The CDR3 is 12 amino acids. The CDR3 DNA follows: TGTGCCAGCAGGCGGACAGATGGGACCCAGTACTTC. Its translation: CASRRTDGTQYF.

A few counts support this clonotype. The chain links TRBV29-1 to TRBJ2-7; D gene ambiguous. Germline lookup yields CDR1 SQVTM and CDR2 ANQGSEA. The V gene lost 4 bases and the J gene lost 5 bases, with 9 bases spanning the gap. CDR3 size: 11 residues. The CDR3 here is CSVVNGDEQYF. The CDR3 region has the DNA TGCAGCGTTGTGAACGGAGACGAGCAGTACTTC.

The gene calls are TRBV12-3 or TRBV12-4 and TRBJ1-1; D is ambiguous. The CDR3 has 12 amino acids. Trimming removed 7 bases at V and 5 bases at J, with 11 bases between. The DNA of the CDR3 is TGTGCCAGCAATCCTTACGGGACTGAAGCTTTCTTT. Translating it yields CASNPYGTEAFF.

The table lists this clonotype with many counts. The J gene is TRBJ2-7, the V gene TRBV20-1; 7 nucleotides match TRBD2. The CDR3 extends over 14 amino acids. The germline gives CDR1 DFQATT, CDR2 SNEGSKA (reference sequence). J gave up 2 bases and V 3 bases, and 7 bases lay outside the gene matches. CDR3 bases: TGCAGTGCTAGTAGCGGGCAAACTCCCTACGAGCAGTACTTC. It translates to CSASSGQTPYEQYF.

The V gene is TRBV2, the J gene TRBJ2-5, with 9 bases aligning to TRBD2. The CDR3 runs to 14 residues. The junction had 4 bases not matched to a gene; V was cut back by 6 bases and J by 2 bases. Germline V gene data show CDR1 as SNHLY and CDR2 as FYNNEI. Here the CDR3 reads CASSVAGVQETQYF. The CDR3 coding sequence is TGTGCCAGCAGCGTAGCGGGGGTACAAGAGACCCAGTACTTC.

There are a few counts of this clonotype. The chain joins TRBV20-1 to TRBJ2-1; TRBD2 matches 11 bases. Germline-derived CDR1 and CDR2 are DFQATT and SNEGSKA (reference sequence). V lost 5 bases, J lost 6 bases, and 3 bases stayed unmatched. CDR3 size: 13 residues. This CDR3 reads CSAFSGGANEQFF. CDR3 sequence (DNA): TGCAGTGCTTTTAGCGGGGGGGCCAATGAGCAGTTCTTC.

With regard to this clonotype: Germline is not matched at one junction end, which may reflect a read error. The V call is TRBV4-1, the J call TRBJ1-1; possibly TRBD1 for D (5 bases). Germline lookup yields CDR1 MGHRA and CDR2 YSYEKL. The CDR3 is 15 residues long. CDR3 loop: CASSQVRGTQAEVFF. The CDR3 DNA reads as TGCGCCAGCAGCCAAGTCCGGGGCACTCAGGCTGAAGTTTTCTTT.

CDR3 region: CSARPPGTRPPYSGNTIYF. For the CDR3, the DNA is TGCAGTGCTAGGCCACCGGGGACAAGGCCACCTTACTCTGGAAACACCATATATTTT. This rearrangement joins TRBV20-1 to TRBJ1-3; tentative D call: TRBD1 (6 bases). The length of the CDR3 is 19 residues. CDR1 DFQATT and CDR2 SNEGSKA come from the germline V gene (reference sequence). V lost 3 bases, J lost 0 bases, and 24 bases lay in between.

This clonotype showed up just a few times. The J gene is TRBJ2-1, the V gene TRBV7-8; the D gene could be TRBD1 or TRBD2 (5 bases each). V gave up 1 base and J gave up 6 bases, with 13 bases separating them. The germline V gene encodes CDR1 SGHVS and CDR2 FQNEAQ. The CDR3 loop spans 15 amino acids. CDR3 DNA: TGTGCCAGCAGCTTAGGCAGAGGGACGCGCAATGAGCAGTTCTTC. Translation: CASSLGRGTRNEQFF.

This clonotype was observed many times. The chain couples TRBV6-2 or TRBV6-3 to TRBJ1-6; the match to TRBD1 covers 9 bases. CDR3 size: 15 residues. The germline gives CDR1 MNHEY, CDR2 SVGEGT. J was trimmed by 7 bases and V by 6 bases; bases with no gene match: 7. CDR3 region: CASRPTGTGNSPLHF. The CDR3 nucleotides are TGTGCCAGCAGGCCCACCGGGACAGGGAATTCACCCCTCCACTTT.

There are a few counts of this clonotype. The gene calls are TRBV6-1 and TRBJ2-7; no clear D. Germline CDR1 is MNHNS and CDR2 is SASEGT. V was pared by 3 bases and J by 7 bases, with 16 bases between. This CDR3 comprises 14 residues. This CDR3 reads CASSDPWARMEQYF. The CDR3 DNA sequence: TGTGCCAGCAGTGACCCCTGGGCCCGGATGGAGCAGTACTTC.

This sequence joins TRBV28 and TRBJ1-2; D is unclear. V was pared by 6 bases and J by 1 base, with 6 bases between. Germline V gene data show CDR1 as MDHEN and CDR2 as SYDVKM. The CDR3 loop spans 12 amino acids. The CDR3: CASSTVNYGYTF. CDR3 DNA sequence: TGTGCCAGCAGCACAGTTAACTATGGCTACACCTTC.

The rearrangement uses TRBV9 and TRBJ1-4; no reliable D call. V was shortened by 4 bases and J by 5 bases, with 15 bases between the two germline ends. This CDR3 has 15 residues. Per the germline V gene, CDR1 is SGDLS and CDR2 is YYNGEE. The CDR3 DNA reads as TGTGCCAGCAGCCCTCCTCCGGGATCGAATGAAAAACTGTTTTTT. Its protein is CASSPPPGSNEKLFF.

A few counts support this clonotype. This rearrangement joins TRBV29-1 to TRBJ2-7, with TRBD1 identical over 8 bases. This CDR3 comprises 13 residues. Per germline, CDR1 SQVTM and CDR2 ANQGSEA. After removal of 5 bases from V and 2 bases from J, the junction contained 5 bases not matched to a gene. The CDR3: CSVSGTGAYEQYF. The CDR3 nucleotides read TGCAGCGTTTCCGGGACAGGAGCCTACGAGCAGTACTTC.

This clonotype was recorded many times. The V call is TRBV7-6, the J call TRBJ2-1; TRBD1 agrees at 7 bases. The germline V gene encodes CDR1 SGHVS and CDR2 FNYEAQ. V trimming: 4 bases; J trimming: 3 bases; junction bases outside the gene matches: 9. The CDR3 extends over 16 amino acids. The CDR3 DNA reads TGTGCCAGCAGCTCCCCGGGACAGAGGGTCTACAATGAGCAGTTCTTC. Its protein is CASSSPGQRVYNEQFF.

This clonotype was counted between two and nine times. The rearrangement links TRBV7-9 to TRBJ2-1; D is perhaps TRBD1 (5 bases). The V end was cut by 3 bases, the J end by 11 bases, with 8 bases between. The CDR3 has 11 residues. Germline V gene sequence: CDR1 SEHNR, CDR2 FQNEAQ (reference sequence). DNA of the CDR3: TGTGCCAGCAGCTTCTCAGGGCAGCAGTTCTTC. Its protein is CASSFSGQQFF.

The CDR3 sequence is CASSLVGSTEAFF. The CDR3 coding sequence is TGTGCCAGCAGTTTAGTGGGGAGCACTGAAGCTTTCTTT. This rearrangement joins TRBV12-3 or TRBV12-4 to TRBJ1-1; D is uncertain. V was cut by 1 base and J by 4 bases, with 7 bases left in between. The CDR3 contains 13 residues.

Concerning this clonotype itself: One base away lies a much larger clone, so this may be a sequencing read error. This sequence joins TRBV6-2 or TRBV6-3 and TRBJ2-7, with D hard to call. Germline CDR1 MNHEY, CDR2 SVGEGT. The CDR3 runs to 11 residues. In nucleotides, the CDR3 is TGTACCAGCAGTCAGACCTACGAGCAGTACTTC. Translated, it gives CTSSQTYEQYF.

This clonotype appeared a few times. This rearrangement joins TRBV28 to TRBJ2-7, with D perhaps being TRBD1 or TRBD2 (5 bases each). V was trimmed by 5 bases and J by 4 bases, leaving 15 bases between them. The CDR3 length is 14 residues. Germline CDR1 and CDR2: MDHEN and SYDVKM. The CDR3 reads CASSIGTDVYEQYF. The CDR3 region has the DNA TGTGCCAGCAGTATCGGGACCGACGTGTACGAGCAGTACTTC.

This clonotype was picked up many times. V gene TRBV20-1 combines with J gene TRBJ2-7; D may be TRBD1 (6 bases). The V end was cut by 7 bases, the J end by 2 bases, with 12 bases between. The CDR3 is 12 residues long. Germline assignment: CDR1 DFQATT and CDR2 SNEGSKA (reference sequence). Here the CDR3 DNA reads TGCAGTGTTGGGGACACCGCCTACGAGCAGTACTTC. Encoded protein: CSVGDTAYEQYF.

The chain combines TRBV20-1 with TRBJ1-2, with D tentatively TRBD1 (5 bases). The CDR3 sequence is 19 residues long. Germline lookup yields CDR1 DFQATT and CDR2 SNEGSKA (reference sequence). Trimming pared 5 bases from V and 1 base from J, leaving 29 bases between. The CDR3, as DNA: TGCAGTGCTCCTGCCAATTCGGGACGGCCCTCCTATCATAACTATGGCTACACCTTC. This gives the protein CSAPANSGRPSYHNYGYTF.

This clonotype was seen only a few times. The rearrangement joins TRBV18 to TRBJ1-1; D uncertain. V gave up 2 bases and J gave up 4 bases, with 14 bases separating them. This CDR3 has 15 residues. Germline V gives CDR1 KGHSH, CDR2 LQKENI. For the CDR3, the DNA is TGTGCCAGCTCACCAGGGAGCAGGTCGGCCACTGAAGCTTTCTTT. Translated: CASSPGSRSATEAFF.

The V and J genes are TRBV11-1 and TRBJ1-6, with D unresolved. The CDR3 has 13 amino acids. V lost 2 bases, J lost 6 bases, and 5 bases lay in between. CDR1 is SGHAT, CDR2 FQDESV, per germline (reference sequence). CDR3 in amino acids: CASSLSRNSPLHF. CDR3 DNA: TGTGCCAGCAGCTTAAGCCGTAATTCACCCCTCCACTTT.

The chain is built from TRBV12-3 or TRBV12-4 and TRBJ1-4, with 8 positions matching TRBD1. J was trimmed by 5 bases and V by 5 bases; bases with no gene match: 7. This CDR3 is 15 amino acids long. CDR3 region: CASSPGTGTNEKLFF. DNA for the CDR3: TGTGCCAGCAGTCCTGGGACAGGCACAAATGAAAAACTGTTTTTT.

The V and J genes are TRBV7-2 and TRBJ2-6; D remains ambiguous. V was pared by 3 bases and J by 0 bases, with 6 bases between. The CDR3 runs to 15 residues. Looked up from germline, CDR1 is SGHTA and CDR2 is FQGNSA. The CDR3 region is CASSFMNSGANVLTF. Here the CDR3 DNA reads TGTGCCAGCAGCTTTATGAACTCTGGGGCCAACGTCCTGACTTTC.

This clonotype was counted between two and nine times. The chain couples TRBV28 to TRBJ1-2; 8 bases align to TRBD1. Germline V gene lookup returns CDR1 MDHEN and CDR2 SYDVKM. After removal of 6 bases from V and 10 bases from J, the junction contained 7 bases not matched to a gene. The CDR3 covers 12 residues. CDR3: CASRDRVTVYTF. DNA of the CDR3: TGTGCCAGCAGGGACAGGGTAACTGTCTACACCTTC.

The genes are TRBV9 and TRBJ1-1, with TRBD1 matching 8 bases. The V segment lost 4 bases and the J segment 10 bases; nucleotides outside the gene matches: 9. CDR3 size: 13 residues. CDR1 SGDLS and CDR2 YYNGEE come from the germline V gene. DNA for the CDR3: TGTGCCAGCAGCCCCGGGACAGGTGGATTAGCTTTCTTT. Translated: CASSPGTGGLAFF. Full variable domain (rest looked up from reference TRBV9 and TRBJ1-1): DSGVTQTPKHLITATGQRVTLRCSPRSGDLSVYWYQQSLDQGLQFLIQYYNGEERAKGNILERFSAQQFPDLHSELNLSSLELGDSALYFCASSPGTGGLAFFGQGTRLTVV.

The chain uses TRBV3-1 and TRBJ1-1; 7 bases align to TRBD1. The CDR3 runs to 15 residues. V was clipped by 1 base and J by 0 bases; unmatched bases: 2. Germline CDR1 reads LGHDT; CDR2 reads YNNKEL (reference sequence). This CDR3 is CASSQATGMNTEAFF. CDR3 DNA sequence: TGTGCCAGCAGCCAAGCGACAGGGATGAACACTGAAGCTTTCTTT.

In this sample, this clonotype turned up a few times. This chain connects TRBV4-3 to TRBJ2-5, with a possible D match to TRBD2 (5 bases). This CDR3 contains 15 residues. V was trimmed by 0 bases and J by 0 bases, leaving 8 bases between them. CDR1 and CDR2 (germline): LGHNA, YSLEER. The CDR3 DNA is TGCGCCAGCAGCCAAGATACGGGGTACCAAGAGACCCAGTACTTC. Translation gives CASSQDTGYQETQYF.